Following are 6 T cell receptor beta chains from one sample sequenced in a study of beta chain features in type 1 diabetes. The entirety of the isolated RNA underwent reverse transcription, so expressed TCRB transcripts were sequenced. Profiled with immunoSEQ multiplex PCR; TCRdb holds only in-frame clones, not every one. The table records fewer than 500,000 clones, roughly 13% of them present only once. Sequenced: naive CD4+ T cells from blood. Every receptor here comes from a man aged 30 to 45 in good health.

This clone appeared a few times. Other DNA sequences in the sample encode the same CDR3. This chain uses TRBV7-9 with TRBJ1-2; D might be TRBD1 (6 bases). This CDR3 contains 13 residues. CDR1 is SEHNR and CDR2 is FQNEAQ in the germline V gene (reference sequence). Trimming left V 2 bases short and J 2 bases short, with 6 bases between. CDR3 protein: CASSLRGNYGYTF. CDR3 coding DNA: TGTGCCAGCAGCTTAAGGGGGAACTATGGCTACACCTTC.

The V call is TRBV30, the J call TRBJ1-5, with 7 bases lining up with TRBD1. CDR3 length: 13 residues. V was pared by 3 bases and J by 3 bases, with 2 bases of the junction left unmatched. Germline V lookup: CDR1 GTSNPN, CDR2 SVGIG (reference sequence). The CDR3 reads CAWRGTVNQPQHF. CDR3 sequence (DNA): TGTGCCTGGAGGGGGACAGTCAATCAGCCCCAGCATTTT. The variable domain in full, with the rest retrieved from reference TRBV30 and TRBJ1-5, is SQTIHQWPATLVQPVGSPLSLECTVEGTSNPNLYWYRQAAGRGLQLLFYSVGIGQISSEVPQNLSASRPQDRQFILSSKKLLLSDSGFYLCAWRGTVNQPQHFGDGTRLSIL.

In regard to this clone: Different DNA sequences within this sample yield the same CDR3. The chain recombines TRBV5-1 with TRBJ2-7; TRBD1 is a possible D gene (6 bases). With 0 bases removed from V and 5 bases from J, the gap between germline ends came to 15 bases. Looked up from germline, CDR1 is SGHRS and CDR2 is YFSETQ. The CDR3 consists of 15 residues. The CDR3 DNA is TGCGCCAGCAGCTTGGGGACAGCCCCAGGTCACGAGCAGTACTTC. Protein sequence: CASSLGTAPGHEQYF.

This chain uses TRBV7-2 with TRBJ2-5; perhaps TRBD2 as D (5 bases). There are 13 residues in the CDR3. Looked up from germline, CDR1 is SGHTA and CDR2 is FQGNSA. Trimming pared 2 bases from V and 5 bases from J, leaving 9 bases between. The CDR3 loop reads CASSLRRGETQYF. Here the CDR3 DNA reads TGTGCCAGCAGCTTAAGACGAGGGGAGACCCAGTACTTC.

This clone was observed a handful of times. The chain joins TRBV7-9 to TRBJ2-1, with 11 bases fitting TRBD2. This CDR3 contains 14 residues. The junction had 4 bases not matched to a gene; V was cut back by 8 bases and J by 4 bases. The germline gives CDR1 SEHNR, CDR2 FQNEAQ (reference sequence). The CDR3 DNA reads as TGTGCCAGCCTACTAGCGGGAGCGTACAATGAGCAGTTCTTC. It yields the protein CASLLAGAYNEQFF.

This chain uses TRBV7-9 with TRBJ2-6; D remains unclear. From germline, CDR1 is SEHNR and CDR2 FQNEAQ (reference sequence). There are 16 residues in the CDR3. V was shortened by 2 bases and J by 0 bases, with 8 bases between the two germline ends. DNA of the CDR3: TGTGCCAGCAGCTTAAATCTCAACTCTGGGGCCAACGTCCTGACTTTC. This gives the protein CASSLNLNSGANVLTF.